Below are 20 T cell receptor beta chains sequenced from a single sample in a study of tumor and adjacent non-tumor tissue in lung cancer. A modified ARM-PCR protocol with three rounds of nested PCR amplified TCRbeta. MiXCR was run by TCRdb on the multiplex PCR reads, yielding one entry per CDR3 protein. Here the sample spans over 110,000 distinct CDR3 sequences, approximately 66% being singletons. This sample's RNA came from whole unsorted tissue. Sequenced material: lung tumor tissue. The source of these receptors is a man between 60 and 70 years old with small cell lung cancer.

About this clonotype: One end of the junction is discordant with germline, which a read error may explain. The rearrangement uses TRBV11-2 and TRBJ2-1; TRBD2 is a possible D gene (6 bases). Germline loops: CDR1 SGHAT, CDR2 FQNNGV. The CDR3 totals 15 residues. The CDR3 loop is CASSLVGGTYNKQFF. In DNA, the CDR3 is TGCGCCAGCAGTTTAGTTGGCGGGACCTACAATAAGCAGTTCTTC.

Turning to this clonotype: An end of the junction does not agree with germline; a read error may underlie this. V gene TRBV11-2 combines with J gene TRBJ1-1; D is unclear. Germline loops: CDR1 SGHAT, CDR2 FQNNGV. The CDR3 runs 15 residues. The CDR3, as DNA: TGTGCTAGCAGCTTCGGGAGAACTCTGAACACTGAAGCTTTCTTT. The encoded protein is CASSFGRTLNTEAFF.

For this clonotype: A clone one base away is much larger, so this may be a read error. The genes are TRBV29-1 and TRBJ2-3; 7 nucleotides line up with TRBD1. The ends lost 7 bases at V and 3 bases at J; junction bases unmatched: 10. The length of the CDR3 is 14 residues. Germline loops: CDR1 SQVTM, CDR2 ANQGSEA. The CDR3 nucleotides are TGCAGCGATGACTGTAAGGGGGCAACAGATACGCAGTATTTT. As protein: CSDDCKGATDTQYF.

The gene calls are TRBV11-3 and TRBJ2-3; the D call may be TRBD1 or TRBD2 (5 bases each). CDR1 SGHNT and CDR2 YENEEA come from the germline V gene. CDR3 length: 14 residues. Trimming cost V 6 bases and J 1 base, with 11 bases left between them. The CDR3 DNA reads TGTGCCAGCAGTGTGAGGGGAGGCACAGATACGCAGTATTTT. Translating gives CASSVRGGTDTQYF.

As to this clonotype: A junction boundary mismatches the germline segment, possibly from a read error. CDR3 in amino acids: CTSSQQIGYDQPQHF. In DNA form, the CDR3 reads TGTACCAGCAGCCAACAGATAGGGTACGATCAGCCCCAGCATTTT. The chain uses TRBV4-1 and TRBJ1-5; D not certain. CDR3 length: 15 residues. Germline CDR1 is MGHRA and CDR2 is YSYEKL.

On this clonotype itself: Given a much more abundant clone one base away, this may be a read error. J is TRBJ2-3 and V is TRBV4-1; perhaps TRBD2 as D (5 bases). Germline CDR1 MGHRA, CDR2 YSYEKL. The CDR3 has 16 amino acids. The CDR3 region has the DNA TGCGCCAGCGGCCAAGATGACGGACTGGGCACAGATACGCAGTATTTT. It specifies CASGQDDGLGTDTQYF.

As regards this clonotype: With a much larger clone just one base away, this may be a read error. The gene calls are TRBV20-1 and TRBJ2-6; 8 bases align to TRBD2. The germline V gene has CDR1 DFQATT and CDR2 SNEGSKA (reference sequence). CDR3 length equals 17 residues. CDR3 DNA: TGCACTGCTAGTGTAGCGGGATGGGGCTCTGGGGCCAACGTCCTGACTTTC. Protein sequence: CTASVAGWGSGANVLTF.

Points on this clonotype: One end of the junction is discordant with germline, which a read error may explain. The chain uses TRBV20-1 and TRBJ1-5, with D unresolved. Germline CDR1 reads DFQATT; CDR2 reads SNEGSKA (reference sequence). There are 13 residues in the CDR3. CDR3 protein: CGARRERSQPQHF. CDR3 DNA: TGCGGTGCTAGAAGGGAGCGTAGTCAGCCCCAGCATTTT.

This clonotype was recorded only once. Relative to the germline gene, one junction end is altered; a read error may explain this. The chain has TRBV20-1 and TRBJ2-7; the D gene could be TRBD1 or TRBD2 (5 bases each). The germline V gene encodes CDR1 DFQATT and CDR2 SNEGSKA (reference sequence). The CDR3 contains 11 residues. Here the CDR3 DNA reads TGCAGTGGGGGGAAAGGGTATGAGCATTACTTC. It encodes CSGGKGYEHYF.

V usage is TRBV5-1 and J usage is TRBJ2-7; the D gene could be TRBD1 or TRBD2 (5 bases each). Trimming shortened V by 0 bases and J by 0 bases, and 16 bases separated the two germline ends. Per the germline V gene, CDR1 is SGHRS and CDR2 is YFSETQ. The CDR3 has 17 residues. CDR3 in amino acids: CASSLAWRQGGSYEQYF. CDR3 DNA: TGCGCCAGCAGCTTGGCCTGGAGGCAGGGCGGCTCCTACGAGCAGTACTTC.

V and J are TRBV11-2 and TRBJ2-1; 9 nucleotides agree with TRBD2. This CDR3 is built from 15 residues. J lost 9 bases, V lost 5 bases, and 11 bases had no gene match. Per germline, CDR1 SGHAT and CDR2 FQNNGV. The DNA of the CDR3 is TGTGCCAGCAGCATAAGACTAGCGGCGCACAGTGAGCAGTTCTTC. It translates to CASSIRLAAHSEQFF.

Notes on this clonotype: Compared with germline, one end of the junction differs, possibly owing to a read error. The chain couples TRBV6-1 to TRBJ2-1; D possibly corresponds to TRBD2 (6 bases). This CDR3 has 14 amino acids. CDR1 and CDR2 (germline): MNHNS, SASEGT. In DNA form, the CDR3 reads TGTGCCAGCAGTCACTGGGAGGTCGGGCATGAGGAGTTCTTC. It codes for CASSHWEVGHEEFF.

This clonotype showed up just once. One junction end disagrees with the germline gene, perhaps due to a read error. This chain joins TRBV12-3 or TRBV12-4 and TRBJ2-5; TRBD1 agrees at 8 bases. The CDR3 is 14 residues long. CDR3 protein: CASSLMDREGTQHF. DNA for the CDR3: TGTGCCAGCAGTTTAATGGACAGGGAAGGGACTCAGCACTTC.

CDR3 protein: CSAMSRGLQHF. CDR3 nucleotide sequence: TGCAGCGCCATGAGTCGGGGTCTCCAGCATTTT. The chain employs TRBV29-1 and TRBJ1-5; unclear D gene. The V and J ends lost 7 bases and 12 bases respectively, with 16 bases between them. The CDR3 is 11 residues long. Germline assignment: CDR1 SQVTM and CDR2 ANQGSEA.

On this clonotype itself: With a much larger clone just one base away, this may be a read error. V is TRBV20-1 and J is TRBJ2-1, with TRBD2 identical over 12 bases. Germline V CDR1 and CDR2: DFQATT, SNEGSKA (reference sequence). The CDR3 loop spans 15 amino acids. For the CDR3, the DNA is TGCTGTGCTACTTCGGCTAGCGGGAGGGTCCATGAGCAGTTCTTC. This encodes CCATSASGRVHEQFF.

Worth noting for this clonotype: Sequence at one end of the junction differs from germline and may be a read error. CDR3 in DNA: TGTGCCAGCAGTATCGGGATAGAATATTCACCCCTCCATTTT. It translates to CASSIGIEYSPLHF. V is TRBV6-5 and J is TRBJ1-6; D gene unclear. Germline lookup yields CDR1 MNHEY and CDR2 SVGAGI. This CDR3 has 14 amino acids.

The rearrangement links TRBV12-3 or TRBV12-4 to TRBJ1-5; tentative D call: TRBD1 (6 bases). This CDR3 comprises 13 residues. CDR3 amino acids: CVSTLTGEGPQHF. The CDR3 DNA reads as TGTGTCAGTACCTTGACAGGAGAGGGGCCCCAGCATTTT.

Concerning this clonotype itself: Germline is not matched at one junction end, which may reflect a read error. The V gene is TRBV12-3 or TRBV12-4, the J gene TRBJ2-1; D may be TRBD1 (5 bases). This CDR3 contains 15 residues. CDR3 sequence (DNA): TGTGCCAGCAGCCCTGGACAAAAGCAAAACAACGAGCAGTTCTTT. Protein: CASSPGQKQNNEQFF.

Details on this clonotype: A read error may be the cause here, since a much bigger clone is one base away. This chain links TRBV5-4 with TRBJ2-2; a possible D gene is TRBD1 (6 bases). The CDR3 covers 15 residues. Germline-derived CDR1 and CDR2 are SGHNT and YYREEE (reference sequence). The CDR3 region is CVSSNRVLNTGELFF. The CDR3 region has the DNA TGTGTCAGCAGCAACAGGGTACTTAACACCGGGGAGCTGTTTTTT.

Worth noting for this clonotype: Germline and junction disagree at one end, which may indicate a read error. The rearrangement uses TRBV20-1 and TRBJ2-7, with 8 bases that match TRBD1. The germline V gene encodes CDR1 DFQATT and CDR2 SNEGSKA (reference sequence). CDR3 length: 16 amino acids. The CDR3 DNA follows: TGCATTGCTAGTGGGACTGACAGGGGTAGCTCCTACGAGCAGTACTTC. As protein: CIASGTDRGSSYEQYF.